The clone carrying this T cell receptor beta chain was detected only once. Per the authors' pipeline: Scientists estimated how many nucleated cells there were by amplifying reference gene primers. The assay was immunoSEQ multiplex PCR, and TCRdb's table has in-frame clones only and misses some. That table is the source of V, J and clone size, and D and trimming were worked out from the DNA. The table has under 30,000 clones, roughly nine tenths seen once. The data are from a study of blood T cell repertoires in COVID-19. Overall study context: Collection of acute and convalescent COVID-19 samples took place in the United States, Italy and Spain.

CDR3 length: 13 amino acids. V lost 7 bases and J lost 1, with 10 bases in between. Germline assignment: CDR1 MNHEY and CDR2 SVGAGI. This chain joins TRBV6-5 and TRBJ1-1; D remains ambiguous. Sequenced input: peripheral blood. The source is a human donor in a cohort sampled during active COVID-19. CDR3 coding DNA: TGTGCCAGCATGCGCGCGGCGAACACTGAAGCTTTCTTT. Its translation is CASMRAANTEAFF.